This paragraph reports one TCR beta chain. The data originate from a study of blood T cell repertoires in COVID-19. Under the authors' procedure: By means of reference gene primer amplification, nucleated cell counts were estimated. The table came from immunoSEQ multiplex PCR; TCRdb's copy has only in-frame clones and leaves some out. V and J calls and clone size follow that table, whereas D and trimming were derived from the DNA. This table has about 230,000 clones, roughly 80% appearing once. Germline loops: CDR1 LGHDT, CDR2 YNNKEL (reference sequence). Trimming removed 0 bases from V and 4 bases from J, with 9 bases in between. The length of the CDR3 is 14 residues.

The sequenced sample consisted of peripheral blood. The receptor was isolated from a woman of 80 years or more with acute or convalescent COVID-19. The chain joins TRBV3-1 (or the pseudogene TRBV3-2) to TRBJ1-2; D is unclear. The CDR3 is CASSQEEYAYGYTF. CDR3 nucleotide sequence: TGTGCCAGCAGCCAAGAGGAGTATGCCTATGGCTACACCTTC.